This T cell receptor (beta chain) was found in a study of blood T cells in healthy people across ages (dated by TCRdb to between 2014 and 2017). Study-level background: In model experiments, template switching captured about one uniquely barcoded TCR beta cDNA molecule for every two T cells. The study measured age-related changes in TCR beta repertoire diversity using deep sequencing normalized with unique cDNA molecular identifiers. The donors were split into four age groups: young (average approximately 16 years), middle-aged (about 40), aged (more than 60) and long-lived (82). To avoid experimental bias, donors of different ages were spread randomly across the sequencing lanes. For two donors (one aged 18 to 30 and one aged 80 or older), the study analyzed two additional independent replicas of 1 million unique cDNA reads from the same blood draw. General conclusions and limits of the study: Total diversity estimates from one million sequenced T cells were considered lower bounds and underestimates. Observed TCR beta diversity per million T cells fell roughly linearly with age, and a significant reduction was already apparent by age around 36. The long-lived group showed more naive CD4+ T cells, fewer expanded clones and increased TCR diversity than the aged group, suggesting age selection. The percentage of naive T cells measured by flow cytometry correlated strongly with observed TCR beta diversity. Because donor CMV infection status was unknown, age-related changes in expanded clonotypes were potentially confounded. Bulk unsorted PBMC profiling prevented conclusive comparison of naive and antigen-experienced compartments.

Receptors were amplified or captured by 5' RACE. The run used an Illumina HiSeq 2500. A second PCR of about 6 to 11 cycles was run with a J-beta primer mix and a sample-barcoded 5' primer. A template-switch 5' adaptor carrying 12 random nucleotides introduced a unique molecular identifier onto each TCR beta cDNA molecule. Each sample yielded at least 2.5 million CDR3-containing paired-end reads. The Mint cDNA synthesis kit, primed by a TRBC-specific oligonucleotide, was used to synthesize first-strand cDNA from all RNA. Following uracil-DNA glycosylase treatment, all cDNA underwent a first 18-cycle PCR with the universal primers M1SS and BC2_uni_R. The paper's processing steps were these. For normalization, 1 million high-quality reads, each with a distinct molecular identifier, were randomly selected from each sample. Instead of being binned into consensus sequences, reads with shared molecular identifiers were discarded. MiTCR, set to a Q25 quality threshold and the strictest error-elimination algorithm, was used for CDR3 identification, clonotype clustering and error correction. A nonparametric unseen species model with Euler transformation was used to estimate a lower bound on total TCR beta diversity. TCRdb reran the public reads through fastp at Q25 and MiXCR, keeping productive beta chains. Entries are consolidated by CDR3 protein sequence, retaining the most common genes and DNA. TCRdb, rather than the study authors, made the V and J calls. This sample has around 1,000,000 distinct CDR3 sequences in its table, and less than 45% of those were observed once. Around 13% of the sample goes to the ten largest clones.

The donors were roughly 38 Caucasian individuals from Russia, aged roughly 6 to 90 years, who were systemically healthy. Approximately 9.7 milliliters of peripheral blood were drawn from each donor into EDTA-treated Vacutainer tubes. Ficoll-Paque density-gradient centrifugation was used to isolate PBMCs, with at least 7 million per sample. Trizol reagent was used to extract total RNA from PBMCs, with at least 5 micrograms per sample. For every donor, an aliquot of PBMCs went through flow cytometry to measure the percentages of naive CD45RAhigh/CD27high T cells. Comment on this clonotype: It lacks a known antigen. Base qualities are not recorded, but no much larger clone differs from it by a single base.

The germline V gene provides CDR1 LGHNA and CDR2 YSLEER. The CDR3, from cysteine to phenylalanine, totals 16 residues. Only the CDR3 region is kept as DNA, spanning 48 bases read in frame from base 1. Here V drops 0 bases and J drops 7 bases, and the junction holds 8 bases not matched to any gene. The chain uses TRBV4-3 and TRBJ1-4; 7 middle bases align to TRBD1. The sequencing input was blood. The origin of this receptor is a young man in good health. The DNA sequence is TGCGCCAGCAGCCAAGACATGCAGGGGGAGGGTGAAAAACTGTTTTTT. Its product reads: CASSQDMQGEGEKLFF.